Below, 10 T cell receptor beta chains from the same sample are listed, as sequenced in a study of T-cell reconstitution after alpha-beta-depleted transplantation in children. Unique molecular identifiers were used in preparing the TCRbeta library. Using its own MiXCR run on the PCR reads, TCRdb lists one record per CDR3 protein. The sample has roughly 160,000 distinct CDR3 sequences; 11% are singletons. The sample consisted of PBMCs, taken before TCRalphabeta/CD19-depleted stem cell transplant. Receptor source: a boy younger than 10 with acute myeloid leukemia, due to receive a stem cell transplant.

This clonotype was recorded once. This sequence joins TRBV6-1 and TRBJ1-5, with TRBD1 as a possible D gene (6 bases). Germline-derived CDR1 and CDR2 are MNHNS and SASEGT. CDR3 size: 16 residues. V was clipped by 5 bases and J by 1 base, with 15 bases between them. Here the CDR3 reads CASSPLRTVSNQPQHF. CDR3 in DNA: TGTGCCAGCAGTCCCCTTCGGACAGTCAGCAATCAGCCCCAGCATTTT.

J is TRBJ2-7 and V is TRBV7-9; D is perhaps TRBD1 or TRBD2 (5 bases each). V lost 7 bases and J lost 6, with 19 bases in between. This CDR3 is built from 14 residues. From germline, CDR1 is SEHNR and CDR2 FQNEAQ (reference sequence). As DNA, the CDR3 is TGTGCCAGCACCGACGGGATAGGGGTAGGCGAGCAGTACTTC. Translated, it gives CASTDGIGVGEQYF.

This clonotype came up many times. V usage is TRBV28 and J usage is TRBJ2-7; D is uncertain. Germline V gene data show CDR1 as MDHEN and CDR2 as SYDVKM. This CDR3 has 12 residues. Trimming pared 2 bases from V and 3 bases from J, leaving 5 bases between. The CDR3 is CASSLPGYEQYV. Here the CDR3 DNA reads TGTGCCAGCAGTTTACCCGGCTACGAGCAGTACGTC.

This clonotype was seen repeatedly, ten times or more. The chain is built from TRBV6-5 and TRBJ2-3, with no clear D. CDR1 and CDR2 (germline): MNHEY, SVGAGI. V lost 0 bases and J 0 bases, leaving 10 bases between the germline ends. The length of the CDR3 is 16 residues. DNA of the CDR3: TGTGCCAGCAGTTACTCCAGGACGGTTAGCACAGATACGCAGTATTTT. Amino acid sequence: CASSYSRTVSTDTQYF.

This clonotype was observed a handful of times. J is TRBJ2-3 and V is TRBV18; 7 bases align to TRBD2. The CDR3 extends over 14 amino acids. Germline CDR1 KGHSH, CDR2 LQKENI. V gave up 5 bases and J gave up 0 bases; unmatched junction bases: 2. The CDR3 region has the DNA TGTGCCAGCTCAGAGACTAGCAGCACAGATACGCAGTATTTT. This encodes CASSETSSTDTQYF.

This clonotype was observed many times. This chain connects TRBV11-1 to TRBJ2-1; no clear D gene. Germline V lookup: CDR1 SGHAT, CDR2 FQDESV (reference sequence). The CDR3 loop spans 17 amino acids. V gave up 5 bases and J gave up 4 bases, with 21 bases separating them. DNA for the CDR3: TGTGCCAGCAGCCGAAGACTGTTTGCCGTCGGGTACAATGAGCAGTTCTTC. This sequence encodes CASSRRLFAVGYNEQFF.

This clonotype was seen ten or more times. The DNA of the CDR3 is TGTGCCAGCAGGCGAACCGCAGCCCCTAACTATGGCTACACCTTC. It yields the protein CASRRTAAPNYGYTF. This chain joins TRBV12-3 or TRBV12-4 and TRBJ1-2, with unresolved D. This CDR3 region has 15 residues. The ends were cut back, 6 bases at V and 0 bases at J, with 14 bases in the middle.

This clonotype was observed at least ten times. The gene calls are TRBV12-3 or TRBV12-4 and TRBJ1-1; no reliable D call. The CDR3 covers 14 residues. Between the trimmed V and J ends, which lost 2 bases and 8 bases, there was a span of 15 bases. The CDR3 loop is CASSLYGGYLEAFF. CDR3 nucleotide sequence: TGTGCCAGCAGTTTATATGGAGGGTATCTCGAAGCTTTCTTT.

This clonotype was observed at least ten times. The J gene is TRBJ1-2, the V gene TRBV20-1; 7 bases match TRBD1. Looked up from germline, CDR1 is DFQATT and CDR2 is SNEGSKA (reference sequence). Unmatched junction bases numbered 4, after V lost 5 bases and J lost 7 bases. The CDR3 is 11 residues long. CDR3 in DNA: TGCAGTGCTCAGACAGGGCCTGGCTACACCTTC. Translation gives CSAQTGPGYTF.

The sample holds many counts of this clonotype. The CDR3 is CASSPIGPLHQQYV. DNA of the CDR3: TGTGCCAGCAGTCCAATCGGGCCTTTACACCAGCAGTACGTC. The J gene is TRBJ2-7, the V gene TRBV27; D ambiguous. The germline V and J ends were trimmed by 5 bases and 8 bases, with 19 bases remaining between them. CDR1 and CDR2 (germline): MNHEY, SMNVEV (reference sequence). The CDR3 extends over 14 amino acids.